This T cell receptor (beta chain) is from a study of blood T cells in healthy people across ages. A second PCR, run for about 6 to 12 cycles, used a sample-barcoded 5' primer plus a J-beta primer mix. Each cDNA molecule carried a tag from a template-switch adaptor that contained 12 random nucleotides. TCRdb reprocessed the 5' RACE reads via MiXCR and lists one record per CDR3 protein. The table records about 1.7 million distinct CDR3 sequences, over 25% of them present only once. As concerns this clonotype: Antigen: not known. Given the absence of the conserved phenylalanine or tryptophan at the CDR3 end, a read error is likely.

Regarding the study as a whole: PBMCs were not sorted, which prevented a conclusive comparison of naive versus antigen-experienced cells.

The V and J ends lost 6 bases and 0 bases respectively, with 11 bases between them. Germline V gene lookup returns CDR1 KGHSH and CDR2 LQKENI. This CDR3 comprises 14 residues. The chain has TRBV18 and TRBJ1-1, with D possibly TRBD1 on 5 matching bases. Material: blood. This TCR derives from a woman aged 25-40 years in good health. CDR3 bases: TGTGCCAGCTCGCCAGACAGAATGAACACTGAAGCTTTCTGT. Its protein is CASSPDRMNTEAFC.